What follows are 22 T cell receptor beta chains derived from one specimen sequenced in a study of regulatory T cells in long-lasting Graves disease. Time point indicated: persistent/refractory GD, antithyroid drugs over 5 years with positive TRAb. Generation of the TCR library employed RNA extracted from PBMCs. Arm-PCR with iRepertoire HTBI primers amplified the CDR3 regions for these TCR beta libraries. TCRdb reprocessed the multiplex PCR reads via MiXCR and lists one record per CDR3 protein. The sample records about 420,000 distinct CDR3 sequences, roughly a quarter being singletons. Source: peripheral blood mononuclear cells (PBMCs), taken when the disease was refractory, from a patient treated with antithyroid drugs. Receptors originate from a female donor with Graves disease.

This clonotype has a count of ten or more. The J gene is TRBJ1-5, the V gene TRBV28; D gene ambiguous. V lost 8 bases and J 6 bases, leaving 14 bases between the germline ends. Germline V gene lookup returns CDR1 MDHEN and CDR2 SYDVKM. This CDR3 region has 13 residues. This chain's CDR3 is CASSDLGFQPQHF. CDR3 DNA: TGTGCCAGCTCGGACCTTGGGTTTCAGCCCCAGCATTTT.

About this clonotype: A far larger clone lies a single base away; this is likely a read error. The gene calls are TRBV7-2 and TRBJ1-5; 10 bases are a match to TRBD1. Germline CDR1 reads SGHTA; CDR2 reads FQGNSA. Trimming cost V 5 bases and J 2 bases; bases outside gene matches: 3. The CDR3 loop spans 15 amino acids. The CDR3 DNA follows: TGTGCCAGCAGCCCGGACAGGGGGGGCAATCAGCCCCAGCATTTT. This translates into CASSPDRGGNQPQHF.

Comment on this clonotype: This may be a read error, as it is one base from a much larger clone. The CDR3 bases are TGTGCCAGCAGCTTAGGGACCGAGGACCGAAACACCATATATTTT. It yields the protein CASSLGTEDRNTIYF. The chain recombines TRBV7-2 with TRBJ1-3; no reliable D call. Germline V gene data show CDR1 as SGHTA and CDR2 as FQGNSA. The CDR3 spans 15 residues. Trimming removed 1 base at V and 5 bases at J, with 12 bases between.

Many counts were recorded for this clonotype. The chain employs TRBV20-1 and TRBJ2-7; D is ambiguous. Germline values: CDR1 DFQATT, CDR2 SNEGSKA (reference sequence). The CDR3 runs to 14 residues. V lost 4 bases and J 0 bases, leaving 13 bases between the germline ends. The CDR3: CSAMGFGSSYEQYF. Written as DNA, the CDR3 is TGCAGTGCTATGGGTTTCGGTAGCTCCTACGAGCAGTACTTC.

On this clonotype itself: Its ends do not fully match the called genes, so a read error is possible. The V gene is TRBV7-2, the J gene TRBJ2-2, with a weak D call TRBD1 (5 bases). Germline V gives CDR1 SGHTA, CDR2 FQGNSA. The CDR3 is 15 residues long. The CDR3 here is CAGSLIPGSAGELFF. The CDR3 DNA reads TGTGCCGGCAGCTTAATCCCAGGGTCCGCCGGGGAGCTGTTTTTT. Based on the CDR3 plus reference TRBV7-2 and TRBJ2-2, the full variable domain is GAGVSQSPSNKVTEKGKDVELRCDPISGHTALYWYRQSLGQGLEFLIYFQGNSAPDKSGLPSDRFSAERTGGSVSTLTIQRTQQEDSAVYLCAGSLIPGSAGELFFGEGSRLTVL.

There are many counts of this clonotype. V and J are TRBV2 and TRBJ2-4; 11 bases line up with TRBD1. The J segment lost 8 bases and the V segment lost 6 bases, leaving 12 bases of the junction unmatched. The germline gives CDR1 SNHLY, CDR2 FYNNEI. The CDR3 runs to 16 residues. The CDR3 spells CASSLFQGQGGDIQYF. The DNA of the CDR3 is TGTGCCAGCAGCCTTTTTCAGGGACAGGGGGGGGACATTCAGTACTTC. Looking up the rest from reference TRBV2 and TRBJ2-4 gives the full variable domain: EPEVTQTPSHQVTQMGQEVILRCVPISNHLYFYWYRQILGQKVEFLVSFYNNEISEKSEIFDDQFSVERPDGSNFTLKIRSTKLEDSAMYFCASSLFQGQGGDIQYFGAGTRLSVL.

The table lists this clonotype with a few counts. The chain uses TRBV25-1 and TRBJ2-2; the D is unclear. The CDR3 has 15 residues. CDR1 and CDR2 from the germline V gene are MGHDK and SYGVNS. V gave up 5 bases and J gave up 0 bases, with 10 bases separating them. The CDR3 DNA sequence: TGTGCCAGCAGTAAGGAACACGCGAACACCGGGGAGCTGTTTTTT. Amino acids: CASSKEHANTGELFF.

The gene calls are TRBV30 and TRBJ1-2; no clear D. The V end was cut by 4 bases, the J end by 4 bases, with 13 bases between. There are 13 residues in the CDR3. In germline, CDR1 is GTSNPN, CDR2 SVGIG (reference sequence). Here the CDR3 DNA reads TGTGCCTGGATCCCGCGGGCAGGCTATGGCTACACCTTC. Translation gives CAWIPRAGYGYTF.

V is TRBV2 and J is TRBJ1-1; 9 nucleotides agree with TRBD1. CDR1 is SNHLY, CDR2 FYNNEI, per germline. V gave up 6 bases and J gave up 6 bases; unmatched junction bases: 8. The CDR3 is 14 residues long. CDR3 amino acids: CASSSGTGLPEAFF. Here the CDR3 DNA reads TGTGCCAGCAGCTCCGGGACAGGGCTGCCTGAAGCTTTCTTT. Full variable domain (remainder filled in from reference TRBV2 and TRBJ1-1): EPEVTQTPSHQVTQMGQEVILRCVPISNHLYFYWYRQILGQKVEFLVSFYNNEISEKSEIFDDQFSVERPDGSNFTLKIRSTKLEDSAMYFCASSSGTGLPEAFFGQGTRLTVV.

This clonotype occurred many times. The rearrangement joins TRBV20-1 to TRBJ2-7; TRBD2 agrees at 7 bases. J gave up 3 bases and V 5 bases, and 7 bases lay outside the gene matches. Germline lookup yields CDR1 DFQATT and CDR2 SNEGSKA (reference sequence). This CDR3 region has 13 residues. The CDR3 is CSASGLAGYEQYF. CDR3 DNA sequence: TGCAGTGCTTCCGGGTTAGCGGGCTACGAGCAGTACTTC.

The rearrangement links TRBV4-1 to TRBJ1-5; D not resolved. V lost 0 bases, J lost 3 bases, and 6 bases lay in between. Germline-derived CDR1 and CDR2 are MGHRA and YSYEKL. This CDR3 spans 14 amino acids. CDR3 DNA sequence: TGCGCCAGCAGCCAAGAGAGGGTCAATCAGCCCCAGCATTTT. It encodes CASSQERVNQPQHF.

There are many counts of this clonotype. The chain couples TRBV7-8 to TRBJ2-7; 8 bases fit TRBD2. The germline gives CDR1 SGHVS, CDR2 FQNEAQ. J lost 0 bases, V lost 5 bases, and 9 bases had no gene match. CDR3 length equals 16 residues. CDR3: CASSPTSVYSSYEQYF. The DNA of the CDR3 is TGTGCCAGCAGCCCGACTAGCGTATATAGCTCCTACGAGCAGTACTTC.

This clonotype was detected only a few times. The chain uses TRBV19 and TRBJ2-7, with D uncertain. CDR3 length equals 12 residues. Trimming left V 6 bases short and J 3 bases short, with 9 bases between. The germline V gene has CDR1 LNHDA and CDR2 SQIVND (reference sequence). For the CDR3, the DNA is TGTGCCAGTAGAGGACCATACTACGAGCAGTACTTC. Protein: CASRGPYYEQYF.

This clonotype was detected only a few times. The chain is built from TRBV6-1 and TRBJ1-3; D is perhaps TRBD1 (5 bases). The V gene lost 5 bases and the J gene lost 1 base, with 15 bases spanning the gap. The CDR3 contains 16 residues. Germline V gives CDR1 MNHNS, CDR2 SASEGT. DNA for the CDR3: TGTGCCAGCAGTCTCCGGGACCGACAGTCTGGAAACACCATATATTTT. It translates to CASSLRDRQSGNTIYF.

Remarks on this clonotype: Being one base from a much bigger clone, this may be a read error. V gene TRBV2 combines with J gene TRBJ1-1, with TRBD1 as a possible D gene (6 bases). The CDR3 has 15 amino acids. Looked up from germline, CDR1 is SNHLY and CDR2 is FYNNEI. This chain's CDR3 is CASRYGGAAMTEAFF. DNA for the CDR3: TGTGCGAGCAGGTATGGGGGGGCAGCGATGACTGAAGCTTTCTTT.

This clonotype was seen only a few times. CDR3 protein: CASSLLSGRGNSPLHF. CDR3 in DNA: TGTGCCAGCAGCTTACTTTCGGGCCGTGGGAATTCACCCCTCCACTTT. The gene calls are TRBV7-2 and TRBJ1-6, with D unresolved. The CDR3 spans 16 residues. Between the trimmed V and J ends, which lost 2 bases and 7 bases, there was a span of 15 bases. The germline CDR1 and CDR2 sequences are SGHTA and FQGNSA.

Only a few counts were recorded for this clonotype. This chain uses TRBV18 with TRBJ2-3; 11 bases fit TRBD2. The CDR3 length is 16 residues. The V segment lost 3 bases and the J segment 4 bases; nucleotides outside the gene matches: 6. The V gene's germline CDR1 is KGHSH and CDR2 LQKENI. The CDR3 loop is CASSPVTSGRADTQYF. CDR3 nucleotide sequence: TGTGCCAGCTCACCCGTCACTAGCGGGAGAGCAGATACGCAGTATTTT.

The V call is TRBV30, the J call TRBJ1-5; D is possibly TRBD1 (6 bases). This CDR3 has 13 amino acids. CDR1 GTSNPN and CDR2 SVGIG come from the germline V gene (reference sequence). The V end was cut by 7 bases, the J end by 0 bases, with 10 bases between. The CDR3 DNA follows: TGTGCCTTCCAGGGGAATAGCAATCAGCCCCAGCATTTT. It specifies CAFQGNSNQPQHF.

The chain recombines TRBV20-1 with TRBJ1-1; possibly TRBD1 for D (5 bases). The CDR3 sequence is 13 residues long. V lost 1 base to trimming and J lost 6 bases, with 12 bases between them. Germline CDR1 is DFQATT and CDR2 is SNEGSKA (reference sequence). In DNA form, the CDR3 reads TGCAGTGCTAGAGTCGGGGGTGTCCCTGAAGCTTTCTTT. Its translation is CSARVGGVPEAFF.

This clonotype was detected a few times. Written as DNA, the CDR3 is TGCGCCAGCAGCCTTCCCCGGACTAGCGGATCTCCCTACGAGCAGTACTTC. This codes for CASSLPRTSGSPYEQYF. The V gene is TRBV4-1, the J gene TRBJ2-7; 10 bases fit TRBD2. Germline V gene sequence: CDR1 MGHRA, CDR2 YSYEKL. The CDR3 spans 17 residues. V shed 4 bases and J 2 bases; nucleotides not matched to a gene: 11.

This clonotype was detected ten times or more. The chain employs TRBV20-1 and TRBJ2-4, with 7 bases aligning to TRBD2. This CDR3 is built from 14 residues. Germline CDR1 DFQATT, CDR2 SNEGSKA (reference sequence). The J segment lost 9 bases and the V segment lost 0 bases, leaving 8 bases of the junction unmatched. This CDR3 is CSARDRRELGIQYF. CDR3 bases: TGCAGTGCTAGAGATCGGCGGGAGTTGGGCATTCAGTACTTC.

With respect to this clonotype: Being one base from a much bigger clone, this may be a read error. The gene calls are TRBV5-1 and TRBJ1-6; D possibly corresponds to TRBD1 (5 bases). This CDR3 is built from 15 residues. Germline V gives CDR1 SGHRS, CDR2 YFSETQ. Trimming took 4 bases from V and 10 from J, leaving 18 bases between them. CDR3 sequence: CASSKDRQYRSPLHF. The CDR3 nucleotides read TGCGCCAGCAGCAAGGATAGACAGTACCGGTCACCCCTCCACTTT.